The T cell receptor (beta chain) described here comes from a study of T-cell reconstitution after alpha-beta-depleted transplantation in children (dated by TCRdb to the mid-2010s). Broadly, across the study: T-cell immune reconstitution after TCRalphabeta/CD19-depleted allogeneic hematopoietic cell transplantation in children was quantitatively tracked in the study by means of TCR repertoire profiling.

At least ten counts were recorded for this clonotype. This receptor's antigen is unknown. Per-nucleotide qualities are absent, and no much larger clonotype sits a single base away. To prepare the library, PCR was applied. This sample was sequenced with an Illumina HiSeq 2500. TCR library preparation used molecular barcoding, with unique molecular identifiers applied to normalize quantification of the TCRbeta repertoire. Starting from the raw public reads, TCRdb applied fastp trimming at Q25, assembled clones with MiXCR and retained in-frame beta chains. Records with the same CDR3 protein are collapsed into one entry carrying the most frequent genes and DNA. In this sample the table shows approximately 500,000 distinct CDR3 sequences, more than 9% of which occur a single time. Of the sample, 2% to 2.5% is held by the ten largest clones. On the study overall, not on this receptor specifically: In some patients, high TCRbeta diversity at day 60 was attributed to recipient T cells and intrathymic progenitors that had survived conditioning. The apparently early recovery of alphabetaT-cell counts about two months after transplant reportedly depended on only several hundred rapidly expanded clones that came from non-depleted graft cells. Over the following months the frequencies of hyperexpanded clones went down, and after one year T-cell counts and TCRbeta diversity were mostly credited to newly produced T cells.

CDR1 and CDR2 were assigned from the germline V gene (reference sequence) as SEHNR and FQNEAQ. For this chain, trimming is 5 bases at the V end and 3 bases at the J end, and the number of junction bases without a gene match is 1. From the cysteine through the phenylalanine, the CDR3 covers 13 amino acids. Kept here is only the CDR3 DNA, which spans 39 bases and is read in frame from base 1. The treatment or condition label on this specimen signifies: allogeneic hematopoietic cell transplantation with graft depleted of TCRalphabeta T cells and CD19 B cells. The transplant recipients were children given TCRalphabeta/CD19-depleted allogeneic hematopoietic cell grafts.

The receptor chain draws on TRBV7-9 and TRBJ1-1, and 9 junction bases match TRBD1. This material consisted of PBMCs, taken before TCRalphabeta/CD19-depleted stem cell transplant. The receptor was isolated from a child aged 2 to 10 with inherited bone marrow failure, due to receive a stem cell transplant. CDR3 protein: CASSRQGDTEAFF. In nucleotide form, the sequence is TGTGCCAGCAGCAGACAGGGGGACACTGAAGCTTTCTTT.